The 28 T cell receptor beta chains below all came from one sample that was sequenced in a study of T cells in Graves' hyperthyroidism and ophthalmopathy. Amplified TCR beta CDR3 regions derived from RNA transcripts. TCR CDR3 regions were first amplified by RT-PCR with HTBI primers. One entry per CDR3 protein results from TCRdb running MiXCR on the multiplex PCR reads. The sample contains fewer than 600,000 distinct CDR3 sequences, 11% to 15% of which appear only once. The material sequenced was blood. These receptors were collected from a woman aged 40 to 49 with Graves' hyperthyroidism.

This clonotype showed up just a few times. The CDR3 DNA follows: TGTGCCATCGGGGGGTCTACAGGGATTGACTCACCCCTCCACTTT. Translating gives CAIGGSTGIDSPLHF. V usage is TRBV10-3 and J usage is TRBJ1-6, with D possibly being TRBD1 (6 bases). The V gene's germline CDR1 is ENHRY and CDR2 SYGVKD. V was shortened by 8 bases and J by 10 bases, with 21 bases between the two germline ends. CDR3 size: 15 residues.

This clonotype has ten or more counts. The V gene is TRBV3-1, the J gene TRBJ2-1, with 11 bases aligning to TRBD2. V was pared by 0 bases and J by 8 bases, with 6 bases of the junction left unmatched. CDR1 LGHDT and CDR2 YNNKEL come from the germline V gene (reference sequence). This CDR3 has 16 residues. CDR3 nucleotide sequence: TGTGCCAGCAGCCAAGAAGTAGCGGGAGGGCCCGATGAGCAGTTCTTC. Its translation is CASSQEVAGGPDEQFF.

This clonotype has at least ten counts. The genes are TRBV6-1 and TRBJ1-1, with D uncertain. Trimming cost V 4 bases and J 2 bases, with 5 bases left between them. The CDR3 spans 12 residues. CDR1 is MNHNS, CDR2 SASEGT, per germline. Here the CDR3 DNA reads TGTGCCAGCAGTGCAGCTAACACTGAAGCTTTCTTT. Translating gives CASSAANTEAFF.

At least ten counts were recorded for this clonotype. This chain joins TRBV5-1 and TRBJ2-1, with 8 bases lining up with TRBD1. Germline loops: CDR1 SGHRS, CDR2 YFSETQ. This CDR3 contains 16 residues. Trimming took 4 bases from V and 4 from J; bases not matched to a gene: 10. The CDR3 DNA reads TGCGCCAGCAGCCCAAAGGAGGGACAGGAGTACAATGAGCAGTTCTTC. Translated: CASSPKEGQEYNEQFF. Filled out from reference TRBV5-1 and TRBJ2-1, the complete variable domain reads KAGVTQTPRYLIKTRGQQVTLSCSPISGHRSVSWYQQTPGQGLQFLFEYFSETQRNKGNFPGRFSGRQFSNSRSEMNVSTLELGDSALYLCASSPKEGQEYNEQFFGPGTRLTVL.

J is TRBJ1-2 and V is TRBV20-1; TRBD1 might be the D (6 bases). V was shortened by 1 base and J by 4 bases, with 13 bases between the two germline ends. The germline CDR1 and CDR2 sequences are DFQATT and SNEGSKA (reference sequence). The CDR3 is made up of 14 amino acids. This CDR3 is CSARAGTQIYGYTF. CDR3 bases: TGCAGTGCTAGAGCCGGGACACAGATCTATGGCTACACCTTC.

There are many counts of this clonotype. The V gene is TRBV7-3, the J gene TRBJ2-2; the match to TRBD2 covers 12 bases. This CDR3 comprises 17 residues. The V gene's germline CDR1 is SGHTA and CDR2 FQGTGA. V dropped 9 bases and J dropped 4; count of bases not matched to a gene: 12. CDR3 coding DNA: TGTGCCAGTAGGAGACTAGCGGGAGATTGGGGCACCGGGGAGCTGTTTTTT. Translation gives CASRRLAGDWGTGELFF.

This clonotype was counted ten times or more. The gene calls are TRBV28 and TRBJ2-7; 13 positions match TRBD2. The ends lost 3 bases at V and 4 bases at J; junction bases unmatched: 9. The CDR3 runs to 17 residues. Germline assignment: CDR1 MDHEN and CDR2 SYDVKM. The CDR3 protein is CASSFGLAGEPPYEQYF. DNA of the CDR3: TGTGCCAGCAGTTTTGGACTAGCGGGAGAGCCACCTTACGAGCAGTACTTC.

Many counts were recorded for this clonotype. The chain carries TRBV20-1 and TRBJ2-3; D unresolved. The CDR3 has 13 amino acids. Germline loops: CDR1 DFQATT, CDR2 SNEGSKA (reference sequence). V dropped 5 bases and J dropped 1 base, with 10 bases sitting between them. Written as DNA, the CDR3 is TGCAGTGCTGTTGTGGGCCGCACAGATACGCAGTATTTT. The encoded protein is CSAVVGRTDTQYF.

This clonotype was counted between two and nine times. J is TRBJ1-1 and V is TRBV6-1; tentative D call: TRBD1 (6 bases). V was cut by 7 bases and J by 2 bases, with 11 bases left in between. Germline-derived CDR1 and CDR2 are MNHNS and SASEGT. The CDR3 has 13 amino acids. The CDR3 spells CASMDSSNTEAFF. CDR3 sequence (DNA): TGTGCCAGCATGGACAGTAGTAACACTGAAGCTTTCTTT.

This clonotype has a handful of counts. The gene calls are TRBV4-1 and TRBJ2-5; unclear D gene. Germline V CDR1 and CDR2: MGHRA, YSYEKL. The CDR3 consists of 15 residues. V lost 2 bases to trimming and J lost 2 bases, with 12 bases between them. The CDR3 DNA sequence: TGCGCCAGCAGCCAAAGCAAGAGAGATCAAGAGACCCAGTACTTC. It translates to CASSQSKRDQETQYF.

This clonotype came up a few times. The V call is TRBV9, the J call TRBJ2-1, with D tentatively TRBD2 (5 bases). Trimming cost V 7 bases and J 5 bases, with 13 bases left between them. Per the germline V gene, CDR1 is SGDLS and CDR2 is YYNGEE. This CDR3 spans 13 amino acids. CDR3 residues: CASGGGNHNEQFF. The CDR3 DNA reads TGTGCCAGCGGAGGCGGCAATCACAATGAGCAGTTCTTC. The entire variable domain, with the rest obtained from reference TRBV9 and TRBJ2-1, is as follows: DSGVTQTPKHLITATGQRVTLRCSPRSGDLSVYWYQQSLDQGLQFLIQYYNGEERAKGNILERFSAQQFPDLHSELNLSSLELGDSALYFCASGGGNHNEQFFGPGTRLTVL.

In regard to this clonotype: At one end the junction does not follow the germline gene, possibly because of a read error. The chain couples TRBV18 to TRBJ2-3; the D gene is possibly TRBD2 (6 bases). The length of the CDR3 is 15 residues. CDR1 KGHSH and CDR2 LQKENI come from the germline V gene. CDR3 sequence: CASPPVLSAGDTQYF. The CDR3 DNA sequence: TGTGCCAGCCCACCCGTGCTCTCAGCGGGAGATACGCAGTATTTT.

In its sample, this clonotype was seen a few times. The genes are TRBV30 and TRBJ2-7; no reliable D call. The CDR3 runs 20 residues. The germline gives CDR1 GTSNPN, CDR2 SVGIG (reference sequence). V lost 2 bases and J lost 0, with 29 bases in between. DNA for the CDR3: TGTGCCTGGAGTTTTACAACCCACAACGGGCGCAGTCTTTACTCCTACGAGCAGTACTTC. Its translation is CAWSFTTHNGRSLYSYEQYF.

Many counts were recorded for this clonotype. The rearrangement links TRBV2 to TRBJ1-1; 7 bases map to TRBD1. The CDR3 runs to 14 residues. The ends lost 6 bases at V and 4 bases at J; junction bases unmatched: 8. Per germline, CDR1 SNHLY and CDR2 FYNNEI. CDR3 loop: CASRDQGESTEAFF. Here the CDR3 DNA reads TGTGCCAGCAGAGATCAGGGGGAGAGCACTGAAGCTTTCTTT.

This clonotype was seen repeatedly, ten times or more. J is TRBJ1-2 and V is TRBV28; 7 bases are shared with TRBD1. Germline V lookup: CDR1 MDHEN, CDR2 SYDVKM. The CDR3 is 16 amino acids. V lost 4 bases to trimming and J lost 5 bases; unmatched junction nucleotides: 13. The DNA for the CDR3 is TGTGCCAGCAGTTCTGCTTACAGGGGCGCGCTGTATGGCTACACCTTC. The encoded protein is CASSSAYRGALYGYTF.

This clonotype was found many times. The chain combines TRBV7-3 with TRBJ2-6; D is perhaps TRBD1 (5 bases). V was clipped by 4 bases and J by 0 bases, with 7 bases between them. The CDR3 loop spans 15 amino acids. Germline values: CDR1 SGHTA, CDR2 FQGTGA. CDR3 protein: CASSSTVSGANVLTF. In nucleotides, the CDR3 is TGTGCCAGCAGCTCGACAGTCTCTGGGGCCAACGTCCTGACTTTC.

This clonotype showed up just a few times. V gene TRBV20-1 combines with J gene TRBJ2-5; D is perhaps TRBD1 or TRBD2 (5 bases each). The CDR3 is 14 amino acids. CDR1 and CDR2 from the germline V gene are DFQATT and SNEGSKA (reference sequence). V lost 1 base to trimming and J lost 4 bases, with 13 bases between them. The CDR3: CSARGSRGVETQYF. CDR3 DNA: TGCAGTGCTAGAGGTTCGAGGGGTGTAGAGACCCAGTACTTC.

This clonotype was recorded at least ten times. The chain combines TRBV11-3 with TRBJ1-3, with a possible D match to TRBD1 (6 bases). Germline CDR1 SGHNT, CDR2 YENEEA. CDR3 length: 18 residues. V lost 2 bases and J lost 0, with 17 bases in between. The CDR3, as DNA: TGTGCCAGCAGCTTAACCCTGGCAGGGGCGACCTCTGGAAACACCATATATTTT. Protein sequence: CASSLTLAGATSGNTIYF.

In this sample, this clonotype turned up many times. V is TRBV28 and J is TRBJ2-1, with D uncertain. Germline loops: CDR1 MDHEN, CDR2 SYDVKM. V lost 3 bases, J lost 3 bases, and 12 bases lay in between. CDR3 length: 15 amino acids. CDR3: CASSLGTPGYNEQFF. CDR3 sequence (DNA): TGTGCCAGCAGTTTGGGAACTCCCGGCTACAATGAGCAGTTCTTC.

Of note for this clonotype: A much more abundant neighbour one base away suggests this may be a read error. The chain uses TRBV12-3 or TRBV12-4 and TRBJ1-1; 7 bases match TRBD1. There are 15 residues in the CDR3. In nucleotides, the CDR3 is TGTGCCAGCAGTCCGGCCGGGACAGCGAACACTGGAGCTTTCTTT. This sequence encodes CASSPAGTANTGAFF.

This clonotype was detected many times. The CDR3 sequence: CSADQGPEQFF. Here the CDR3 DNA reads TGCAGTGCCGACCAGGGACCAGAGCAGTTCTTC. The chain carries TRBV20-1 and TRBJ2-1; D assignment may be TRBD1 or TRBD2 (5 bases each). The CDR3 spans 11 residues. Germline lookup yields CDR1 DFQATT and CDR2 SNEGSKA (reference sequence). The V and J ends lost 6 bases and 10 bases respectively, with 13 bases between them.

This clonotype was seen repeatedly, ten times or more. The chain couples TRBV2 to TRBJ1-4; 7 nucleotides align to TRBD1. V lost 6 bases, J lost 8 bases, and 6 bases stayed unmatched. The CDR3 extends over 13 amino acids. CDR1 and CDR2 from the germline V gene are SNHLY and FYNNEI. The CDR3 region is CASRQGIGEKLFF. Written as DNA, the CDR3 is TGTGCCAGCAGACAGGGGATTGGGGAAAAACTGTTTTTT. Full variable domain (rest looked up from reference TRBV2 and TRBJ1-4): EPEVTQTPSHQVTQMGQEVILRCVPISNHLYFYWYRQILGQKVEFLVSFYNNEISEKSEIFDDQFSVERPDGSNFTLKIRSTKLEDSAMYFCASRQGIGEKLFFGSGTQLSVL.

The rearrangement links TRBV19 to TRBJ1-1, with a weak D call TRBD1 (6 bases). V shed 4 bases and J shed 5 bases, with 11 bases lying between them. The CDR3 runs to 13 residues. CDR1 is LNHDA, CDR2 SQIVND, per germline (reference sequence). CDR3 amino acids: CASSTGAQTEAFF. In nucleotides, the CDR3 is TGTGCCAGTAGTACAGGGGCCCAAACTGAAGCTTTCTTT.

The chain uses TRBV28 and TRBJ2-3, with 9 bases identical to TRBD2. From germline, CDR1 is MDHEN and CDR2 SYDVKM. V was clipped by 5 bases and J by 11 bases; unmatched bases: 11. The CDR3 consists of 14 residues. The CDR3 DNA is TGTGCCAGCAGTCCGGGACTAGCAGTCCAAGGGCAGTATTTT. Translating it yields CASSPGLAVQGQYF.

This clonotype was recorded many times. This sequence joins TRBV2 and TRBJ2-7; 12 nucleotides match TRBD2. V lost 6 bases to trimming and J lost 1 base; unmatched junction nucleotides: 4. Germline CDR1 reads SNHLY; CDR2 reads FYNNEI. The CDR3 is 15 amino acids. CDR3 sequence (DNA): TGTGCCAGCAGAAGGACTAGCGGGATTTCCTACGAGCAGTACTTC. It codes for CASRRTSGISYEQYF.

This clonotype was seen repeatedly, ten times or more. The CDR3 here is CASSQVTGADTQYF. The CDR3 region has the DNA TGTGCCAGCAGCCAAGTGACAGGGGCAGATACGCAGTATTTT. The chain joins TRBV3-1 to TRBJ2-3; 8 positions agree with TRBD1. Germline V CDR1 and CDR2: LGHDT, YNNKEL (reference sequence). There are 14 residues in the CDR3. V shed 1 base, J shed 4 bases, and the junction held 1 base outside the gene matches.

This clonotype was detected many times. The V call is TRBV28, the J call TRBJ1-5; tentative D call: TRBD1 (5 bases). V lost 7 bases and J lost 3, with 13 bases in between. Germline CDR1 MDHEN, CDR2 SYDVKM. The length of the CDR3 is 14 residues. DNA for the CDR3: TGTGCCAGCATCCCGGGACGAAACAATCAGCCCCAGCATTTT. Translation: CASIPGRNNQPQHF.

At least ten counts were recorded for this clonotype. V usage is TRBV30 and J usage is TRBJ2-1; the match to TRBD2 covers 8 bases. The CDR3 has 15 amino acids. CDR1 is GTSNPN and CDR2 is SVGIG in the germline V gene (reference sequence). J was trimmed by 9 bases and V by 1 base; bases with no gene match: 11. CDR3 protein: CAWSEGVAGLREQFF. For the CDR3, the DNA is TGTGCCTGGAGTGAGGGTGTAGCGGGACTGCGTGAGCAGTTCTTC.